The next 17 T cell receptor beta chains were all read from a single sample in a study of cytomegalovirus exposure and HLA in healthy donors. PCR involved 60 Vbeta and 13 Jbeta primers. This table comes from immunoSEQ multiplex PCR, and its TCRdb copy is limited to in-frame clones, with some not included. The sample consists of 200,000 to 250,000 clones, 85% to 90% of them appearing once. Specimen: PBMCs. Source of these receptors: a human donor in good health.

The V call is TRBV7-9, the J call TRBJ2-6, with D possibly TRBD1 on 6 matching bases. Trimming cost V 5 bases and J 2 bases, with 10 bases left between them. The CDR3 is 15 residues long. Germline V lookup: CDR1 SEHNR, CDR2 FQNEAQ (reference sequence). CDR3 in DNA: TGTGCCAGCAGCATACAGGGAGCTGGGGCCAACGTCCTGACTTTC. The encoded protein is CASSIQGAGANVLTF.

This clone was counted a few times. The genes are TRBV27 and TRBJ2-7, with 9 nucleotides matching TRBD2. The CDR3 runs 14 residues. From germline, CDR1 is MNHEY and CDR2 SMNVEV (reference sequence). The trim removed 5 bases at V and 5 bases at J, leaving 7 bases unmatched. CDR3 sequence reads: CASSLIAGANEQYF. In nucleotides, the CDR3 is TGTGCCAGCAGTCTCATAGCGGGAGCCAACGAGCAGTACTTC.

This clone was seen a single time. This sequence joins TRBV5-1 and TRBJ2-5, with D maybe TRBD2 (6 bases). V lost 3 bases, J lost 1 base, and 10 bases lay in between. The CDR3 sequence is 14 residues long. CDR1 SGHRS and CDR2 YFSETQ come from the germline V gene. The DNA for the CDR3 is TGCGCCAGCAGCTCTTGGGGAGGCCAAGAGACCCAGTACTTC. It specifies CASSSWGGQETQYF. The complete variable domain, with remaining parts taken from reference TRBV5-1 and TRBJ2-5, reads KAGVTQTPRYLIKTRGQQVTLSCSPISGHRSVSWYQQTPGQGLQFLFEYFSETQRNKGNFPGRFSGRQFSNSRSEMNVSTLELGDSALYLCASSSWGGQETQYFGPGTRLLVL.

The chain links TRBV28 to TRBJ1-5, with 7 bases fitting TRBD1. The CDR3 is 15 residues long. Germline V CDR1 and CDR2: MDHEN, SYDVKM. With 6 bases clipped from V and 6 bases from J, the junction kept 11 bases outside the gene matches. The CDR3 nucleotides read TGTGCCAGCAGCCTGGGACAGCCCCTCACTCAGCCCCAGCATTTT. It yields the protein CASSLGQPLTQPQHF.

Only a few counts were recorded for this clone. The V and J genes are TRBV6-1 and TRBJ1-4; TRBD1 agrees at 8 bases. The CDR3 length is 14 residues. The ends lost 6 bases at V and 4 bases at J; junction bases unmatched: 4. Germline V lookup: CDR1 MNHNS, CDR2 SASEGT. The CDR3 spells CASSNGQGNEKLFF. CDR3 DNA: TGTGCCAGCAGCAACGGACAGGGTAATGAAAAACTGTTTTTT.

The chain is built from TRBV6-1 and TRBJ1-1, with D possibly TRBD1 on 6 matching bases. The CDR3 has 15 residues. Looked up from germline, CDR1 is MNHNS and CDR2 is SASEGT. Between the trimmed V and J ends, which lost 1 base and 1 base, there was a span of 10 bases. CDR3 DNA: TGTGCCAGCAGTGAAGTCTCACAGGGGAACACTGAAGCTTTCTTT. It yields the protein CASSEVSQGNTEAFF.

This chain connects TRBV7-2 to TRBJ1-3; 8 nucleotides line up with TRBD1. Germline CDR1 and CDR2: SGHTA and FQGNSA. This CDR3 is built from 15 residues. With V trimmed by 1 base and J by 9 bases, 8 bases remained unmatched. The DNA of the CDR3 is TGTGCCAGCAGCTTAGTGGCAGGGGGCGAGGTCACCATATATTTT. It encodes CASSLVAGGEVTIYF.

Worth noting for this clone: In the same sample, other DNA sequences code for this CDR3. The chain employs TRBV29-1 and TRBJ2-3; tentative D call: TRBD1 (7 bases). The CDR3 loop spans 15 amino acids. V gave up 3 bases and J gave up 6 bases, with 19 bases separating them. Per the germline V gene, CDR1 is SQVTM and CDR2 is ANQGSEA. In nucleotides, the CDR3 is TGCAGCGTTGAGGGACACCAGGGGGGCGCGGATACGCAGTATTTT. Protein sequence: CSVEGHQGGADTQYF.

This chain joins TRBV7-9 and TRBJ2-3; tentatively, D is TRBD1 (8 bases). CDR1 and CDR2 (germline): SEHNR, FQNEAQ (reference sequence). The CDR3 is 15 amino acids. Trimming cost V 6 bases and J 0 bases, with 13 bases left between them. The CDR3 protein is CASSQQGGSTDTQYF. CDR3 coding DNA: TGTGCCAGCAGTCAACAGGGGGGGAGCACAGATACGCAGTATTTT.

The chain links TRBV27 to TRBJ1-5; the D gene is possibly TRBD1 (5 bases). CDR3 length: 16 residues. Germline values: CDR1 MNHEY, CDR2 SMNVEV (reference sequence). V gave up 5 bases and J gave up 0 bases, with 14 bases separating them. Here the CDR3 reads CASSQRQPVSNQPQHF. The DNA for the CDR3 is TGTGCCAGCAGTCAACGACAGCCCGTTAGCAATCAGCCCCAGCATTTT.

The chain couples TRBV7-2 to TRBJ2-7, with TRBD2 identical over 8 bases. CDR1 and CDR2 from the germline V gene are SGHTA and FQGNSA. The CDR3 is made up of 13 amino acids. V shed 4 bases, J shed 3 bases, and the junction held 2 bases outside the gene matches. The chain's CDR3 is CASSWGLVYEQYF. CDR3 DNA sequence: TGTGCCAGCAGCTGGGGACTAGTCTACGAGCAGTACTTC. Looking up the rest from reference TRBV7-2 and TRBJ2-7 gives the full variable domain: GAGVSQSPSNKVTEKGKDVELRCDPISGHTALYWYRQSLGQGLEFLIYFQGNSAPDKSGLPSDRFSAERTGGSVSTLTIQRTQQEDSAVYLCASSWGLVYEQYFGPGTRLTVT.

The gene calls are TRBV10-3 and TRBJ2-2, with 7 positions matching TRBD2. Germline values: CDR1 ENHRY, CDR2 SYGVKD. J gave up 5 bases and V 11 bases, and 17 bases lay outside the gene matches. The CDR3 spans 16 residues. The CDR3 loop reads CASRDLAELLTGELFF. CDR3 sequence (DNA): TGTGCCTCGAGAGACCTAGCGGAATTATTAACCGGGGAGCTGTTTTTT.

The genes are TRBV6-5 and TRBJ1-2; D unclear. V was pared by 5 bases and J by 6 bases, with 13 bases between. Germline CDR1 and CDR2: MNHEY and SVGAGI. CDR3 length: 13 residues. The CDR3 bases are TGTGCCAGCAGTCGGACTCAGGCCCATGGCTACACCTTC. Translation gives CASSRTQAHGYTF.

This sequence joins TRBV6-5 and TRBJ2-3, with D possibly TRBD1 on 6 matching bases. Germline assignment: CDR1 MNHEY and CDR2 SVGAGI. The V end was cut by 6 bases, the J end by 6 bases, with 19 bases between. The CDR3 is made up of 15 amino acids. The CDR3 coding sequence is TGTGCCAGCAGCCGCGCTCCAACAGGGATGGATACGCAGTATTTT. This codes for CASSRAPTGMDTQYF.

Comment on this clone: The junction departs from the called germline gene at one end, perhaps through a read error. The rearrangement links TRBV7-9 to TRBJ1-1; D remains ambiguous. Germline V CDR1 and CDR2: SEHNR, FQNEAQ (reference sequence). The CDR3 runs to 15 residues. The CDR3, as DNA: TGTTCCAGCAGCTTACTTGCGGAATTGGACACTGAAGCTTTCTTT. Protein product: CSSSLLAELDTEAFF.

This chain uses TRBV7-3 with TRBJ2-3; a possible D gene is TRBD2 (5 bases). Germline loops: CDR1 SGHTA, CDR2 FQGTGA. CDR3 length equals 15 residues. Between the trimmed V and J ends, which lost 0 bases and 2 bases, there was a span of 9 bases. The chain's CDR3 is CASSLTTGFTDTQYF. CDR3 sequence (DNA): TGTGCCAGCAGCTTAACAACGGGATTCACAGATACGCAGTATTTT.

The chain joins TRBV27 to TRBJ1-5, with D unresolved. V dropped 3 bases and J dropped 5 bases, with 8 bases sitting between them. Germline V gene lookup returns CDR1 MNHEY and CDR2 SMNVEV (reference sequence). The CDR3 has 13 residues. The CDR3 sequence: CASSLEVDQPQHF. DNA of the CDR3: TGTGCCAGCAGTTTGGAGGTTGATCAGCCCCAGCATTTT.